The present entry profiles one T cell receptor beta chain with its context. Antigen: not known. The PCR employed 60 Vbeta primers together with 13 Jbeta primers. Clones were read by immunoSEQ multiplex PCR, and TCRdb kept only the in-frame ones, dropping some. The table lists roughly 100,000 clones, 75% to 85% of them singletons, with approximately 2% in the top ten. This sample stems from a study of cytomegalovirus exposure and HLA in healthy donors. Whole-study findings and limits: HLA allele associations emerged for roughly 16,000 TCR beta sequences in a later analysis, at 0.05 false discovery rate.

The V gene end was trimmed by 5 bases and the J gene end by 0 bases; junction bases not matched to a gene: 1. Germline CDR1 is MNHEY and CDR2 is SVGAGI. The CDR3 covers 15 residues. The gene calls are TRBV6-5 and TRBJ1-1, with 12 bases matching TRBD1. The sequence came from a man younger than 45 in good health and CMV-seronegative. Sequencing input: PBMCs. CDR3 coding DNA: TGTGCCAGCAGTGGGACAGGGGGCGTGAACACTGAAGCTTTCTTT. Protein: CASSGTGGVNTEAFF.